These 22 T cell receptor beta chains originate from one sample sequenced in a study of control samples from healthy donors and cancer patients (dated by TCRdb to the early 2020s). Receptors were amplified or captured by the immunoSEQ multiplex PCR assay. TCRdb carries this immuneACCESS record with in-frame sequences only. Its versions omit some clonotypes, under half of them owing to an unresolved V gene in the studies checked, with the rest unexplained. The sample profile shows approximately 120,000 clones; roughly 84% of them were found once. The top ten constitute about 8.7% of the sample. The sequencing sample was made of blood. The receptors shown here come from a man aged 35 to 55 in good health.

The chain has TRBV6-5 and TRBJ2-1, with 7 positions matching TRBD1. Germline V gene lookup returns CDR1 MNHEY and CDR2 SVGAGI. V shed 0 bases, J shed 4 bases, and the junction held 6 bases outside the gene matches. The CDR3 is 16 amino acids. CDR3 in amino acids: CASSYSGRGYYNEQFF. Written as DNA, the CDR3 is TGTGCCAGCAGTTACTCCGGCAGGGGGTATTACAATGAGCAGTTCTTC.

V gene TRBV30 combines with J gene TRBJ1-3; D is undetermined. The V gene lost 5 bases and the J gene lost 0 bases, with 5 bases spanning the gap. There are 12 residues in the CDR3. CDR1 and CDR2 (germline): GTSNPN, SVGIG (reference sequence). CDR3 protein: CAWGSSGNTIYF. CDR3 DNA: TGTGCCTGGGGGAGCTCTGGAAACACCATATATTTT. Full variable domain (missing parts from reference TRBV30 and TRBJ1-3): SQTIHQWPATLVQPVGSPLSLECTVEGTSNPNLYWYRQAAGRGLQLLFYSVGIGQISSEVPQNLSASRPQDRQFILSSKKLLLSDSGFYLCAWGSSGNTIYFGEGSWLTVV.

As regards this clone: Lacking the conserved final phenylalanine or tryptophan, this CDR3 likely reflects a read error. This chain links TRBV6-1 with TRBJ1-2; D remains ambiguous. Trimming took off 1 base at V and 4 bases at J, with 7 bases between the two ends. The CDR3 extends over 13 amino acids. Germline-derived CDR1 and CDR2 are MNHNS and SASEGT. Written as DNA, the CDR3 is TGTGCCAGCAGTGAAGGGAGAGCCTATGGCTACACCTCC. Translation: CASSEGRAYGYTS.

This sequence joins TRBV14 and TRBJ2-1; D is unclear. CDR3 size: 16 residues. V lost 2 bases and J lost 5, with 16 bases in between. Per germline, CDR1 SGHDN and CDR2 FVKESK. The CDR3 region is CASSQLVRPIDNEQFF. For the CDR3, the DNA is TGTGCCAGCAGCCAATTGGTTAGGCCCATCGACAATGAGCAGTTCTTC. The whole variable domain, remainder taken from reference TRBV14 and TRBJ2-1, is EAGVTQFPSHSVIEKGQTVTLRCDPISGHDNLYWYRRVMGKEIKFLLHFVKESKQDESGMPNNRFLAERTGGTYSTLKVQPAELEDSGVYFCASSQLVRPIDNEQFFGPGTRLTVL.

The V call is TRBV7-2, the J call TRBJ1-6; tentative D call: TRBD1 (5 bases). Germline V lookup: CDR1 SGHTA, CDR2 FQGNSA. The CDR3 loop spans 15 amino acids. V lost 3 bases to trimming and J lost 7 bases, with 13 bases between them. The CDR3 here is CASSLDPGGNSPLHF. For the CDR3, the DNA is TGTGCCAGCAGCTTGGACCCGGGGGGGAATTCACCCCTCCACTTT.

This chain connects TRBV6-2 or TRBV6-3 to TRBJ2-6; no definite D call. The length of the CDR3 is 13 residues. CDR1 and CDR2 from the germline V gene are MNHEY and SVGEGT. Between the trimmed V and J ends, which lost 4 bases and 4 bases, there was a span of 5 bases. In nucleotides, the CDR3 is TGTGCCAGCAGTTCGTCCGGGGCCAACGTCCTGACTTTC. Amino acid sequence: CASSSSGANVLTF.

The chain combines TRBV9 with TRBJ1-2, with D hard to call. From germline, CDR1 is SGDLS and CDR2 YYNGEE. V was cut by 5 bases and J by 2 bases, with 16 bases left in between. This CDR3 has 15 amino acids. CDR3 coding DNA: TGTGCCAGCAGTGGACCGACCGGTCGAAACTATGGCTACACCTTC. Translating it yields CASSGPTGRNYGYTF.

The CDR3 loop is CASSVVQSTDTQYF. The CDR3 DNA follows: TGTGCCAGCAGCGTAGTTCAGAGCACAGATACGCAGTATTTT. J is TRBJ2-3 and V is TRBV9; D gene ambiguous. CDR1 is SGDLS, CDR2 YYNGEE, per germline. Trimming removed 0 bases from V and 0 bases from J, with 5 bases in between. The CDR3 loop spans 14 amino acids.

The genes are TRBV21-1 and TRBJ1-5; the D call of TRBD1 is as the table states it, not checked on the DNA. TRBV21-1 is assigned pseudogene status. This CDR3 is 16 amino acids long. CDR3 region: CASSPAVRGSNQPQHF. Here the CDR3 DNA reads TGTGCCAGCAGCCCCGCGGTAAGGGGGAGCAATCAGCCCCAGCATTTT.

The J gene is TRBJ2-1, the V gene TRBV6-2 or TRBV6-3, with TRBD2 identical over 8 bases. The CDR3 covers 16 residues. V was clipped by 6 bases and J by 5 bases; unmatched bases: 12. CDR1 MNHEY and CDR2 SVGEGT come from the germline V gene. The CDR3 DNA is TGTGCCAGCAGCTCGAGGCCGGGGGGGCCAGACAATGAGCAGTTCTTC. It codes for CASSSRPGGPDNEQFF.

This clone was counted once. One junction end disagrees with the germline gene, perhaps due to a read error. V is TRBV6-5 and J is TRBJ2-2, with unresolved D. The CDR3 runs 13 residues. Germline CDR1 MNHEY, CDR2 SVGAGI. The CDR3 here is CASSYSKTGELFF. CDR3 coding DNA: TGTGCCAGCAGTTACTCGAAAACCGGGGAGCTGTTTTTT.

To note about this clone: Within the sample, other DNA sequences also encode this same CDR3. CDR3 DNA: TGTGCCAGCAGTTTAGTTCTAAACACTGAAGCTTTCTTT. As protein: CASSLVLNTEAFF. The V and J genes are TRBV12-3 or TRBV12-4 and TRBJ1-1; no reliable D call. With 1 base removed from V and 2 bases from J, the gap between germline ends came to 5 bases. The length of the CDR3 is 13 residues.

V is TRBV19 and J is TRBJ2-3; 9 nucleotides line up with TRBD1. Germline assignment: CDR1 LNHDA and CDR2 SQIVND (reference sequence). J gave up 2 bases and V 6 bases, and 15 bases lay outside the gene matches. This CDR3 has 18 residues. The DNA of the CDR3 is TGTGCCAGTAGGAACCGGGACAGGGCACTTCGCAACACAGATACGCAGTATTTT. Protein: CASRNRDRALRNTDTQYF.

This sequence joins TRBV2 and TRBJ2-2; 12 bases fit TRBD2. The CDR3 sequence is 17 residues long. Unmatched junction bases numbered 6, after V lost 0 bases and J lost 7 bases. CDR1 is SNHLY and CDR2 is FYNNEI in the germline V gene. In nucleotides, the CDR3 is TGTGCCAGCAGTGAAGCTGGGAGACTAGCGGGGGTCGGGGAGCTGTTTTTT. Amino acids: CASSEAGRLAGVGELFF. Complete variable domain (other parts from reference TRBV2 and TRBJ2-2): EPEVTQTPSHQVTQMGQEVILRCVPISNHLYFYWYRQILGQKVEFLVSFYNNEISEKSEIFDDQFSVERPDGSNFTLKIRSTKLEDSAMYFCASSEAGRLAGVGELFFGEGSRLTVL.

The rearrangement joins TRBV19 to TRBJ2-7; 8 positions match TRBD2. Germline V CDR1 and CDR2: LNHDA, SQIVND (reference sequence). This CDR3 has 16 residues. Trimming at V came to 7 bases and at J to 4 bases, leaving 15 bases not matched to a gene. The chain's CDR3 is CASTNPLAAGGYEQYF. The CDR3, as DNA: TGTGCCAGTACCAACCCCCTAGCGGCGGGGGGTTACGAGCAGTACTTC.

This clone has a handful of counts. V is TRBV11-3 and J is TRBJ2-5; 13 bases align to TRBD2. V trimming: 3 bases; J trimming: 5 bases; junction bases outside the gene matches: 9. This CDR3 has 17 residues. Germline values: CDR1 SGHNT, CDR2 YENEEA. The CDR3 loop is CASSFRTSGGVSETQYF. The CDR3, as DNA: TGTGCCAGCAGCTTCCGGACTAGCGGGGGTGTAAGCGAGACCCAGTACTTC.

The chain has TRBV9 and TRBJ1-2; D possibly corresponds to TRBD1 (5 bases). From germline, CDR1 is SGDLS and CDR2 YYNGEE. V was trimmed by 3 bases and J by 0 bases, leaving 12 bases between them. CDR3 length: 15 amino acids. Written as DNA, the CDR3 is TGTGCCAGCAGCGCCGACAGTTTAGCTAACTATGGCTACACCTTC. The encoded protein is CASSADSLANYGYTF.

The chain links TRBV9 to TRBJ1-6; TRBD1 matches at 9 bases. CDR1 is SGDLS and CDR2 is YYNGEE in the germline V gene. V was clipped by 4 bases and J by 9 bases; unmatched bases: 8. This CDR3 is 15 amino acids long. The CDR3 sequence is CASSRQGGDGSPLHF. The CDR3 region has the DNA TGTGCCAGCAGCCGACAGGGGGGAGACGGTTCACCCCTCCACTTT.

This clone was seen a single time. The chain uses TRBV4-3 and TRBJ1-1; 7 positions match TRBD1. The CDR3 loop spans 16 amino acids. V was clipped by 0 bases and J by 1 base; unmatched bases: 5. Germline V gives CDR1 LGHNA, CDR2 YSLEER. CDR3 amino acids: CASSQEPGQTNTEAFF. CDR3 bases: TGCGCCAGCAGCCAAGAACCGGGACAGACGAACACTGAAGCTTTCTTT.

In its sample, this clone was seen a few times. This chain uses TRBV19 with TRBJ1-2, with 9 bases matching TRBD1. V lost 5 bases and J lost 3; bases outside the gene matches: 4. This CDR3 comprises 14 residues. Germline lookup yields CDR1 LNHDA and CDR2 SQIVND (reference sequence). The CDR3 DNA reads as TGTGCCAGTAGTCCGGGACAGGGTGACTATGGCTACACCTTC. This translates into CASSPGQGDYGYTF.

The chain recombines TRBV30 with TRBJ2-4; 9 bases map to TRBD1. There are 14 residues in the CDR3. V was pared by 5 bases and J by 12 bases, with 14 bases of the junction left unmatched. Germline CDR1 reads GTSNPN; CDR2 reads SVGIG (reference sequence). This CDR3 is CAWAITGGYKTQYF. The CDR3 DNA follows: TGTGCCTGGGCCATAACAGGGGGCTACAAAACTCAGTACTTC.

The chain is built from TRBV30 and TRBJ1-1; no reliable D call. Trimming cost V 0 bases and J 4 bases, with 12 bases left between them. Germline CDR1 and CDR2: GTSNPN and SVGIG (reference sequence). The CDR3 spans 14 residues. CDR3 DNA sequence: TGTGCCTGGAGTGTACGAGGGCTGGTCACTGAAGCTTTCTTT. The encoded protein is CAWSVRGLVTEAFF.